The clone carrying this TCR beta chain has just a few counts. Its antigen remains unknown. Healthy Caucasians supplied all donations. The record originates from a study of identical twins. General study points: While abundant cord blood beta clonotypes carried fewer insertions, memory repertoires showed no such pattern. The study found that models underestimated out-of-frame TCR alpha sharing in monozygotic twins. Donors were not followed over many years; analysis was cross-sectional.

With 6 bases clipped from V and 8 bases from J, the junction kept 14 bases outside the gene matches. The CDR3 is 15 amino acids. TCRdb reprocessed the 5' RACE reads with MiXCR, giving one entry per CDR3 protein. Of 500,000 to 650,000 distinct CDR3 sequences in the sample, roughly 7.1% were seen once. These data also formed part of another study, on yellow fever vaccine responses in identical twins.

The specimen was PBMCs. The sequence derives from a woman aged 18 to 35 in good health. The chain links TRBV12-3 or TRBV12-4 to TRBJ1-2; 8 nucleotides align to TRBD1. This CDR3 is CASSPHRAGGWGYTF. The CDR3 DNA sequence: TGTGCCAGCAGCCCACATCGGGCAGGGGGCTGGGGCTACACCTTC.